These T cell receptor beta chains were read from a single sample in a study of CD8 T cells in Susac syndrome. TCRdb analysed the immunoSEQ multiplex PCR reads with MiXCR anew, one entry per CDR3 protein. The table records approximately 140,000 distinct CDR3 sequences, around 86% of them present only once. Input material: CD8+ T cells from PBMCs. These receptors were collected from a human donor with multiple sclerosis. Each CDR3 is given with its conserved first and last residue. D genes are given only for firm matches. Size is stated for part of the rows, as once, few or many counts, or as a class when the clone is expanded.

clone_size: .; j_call: TRBJ1-5; d_call: .; cdr3_length: 15; v_call: TRBV27; cdr3_aa: CASSLVGMGNQPQHF; cdr3_nt: TGTGCCAGCAGTTTAGTCGGTATGGGCAATCAGCCCCAGCATTTT
clone_size: .; j_call: TRBJ2-1; d_call: TRBD1; cdr3_length: 16; v_call: TRBV12-3/TRBV12-4; cdr3_aa: CASRPPGQGHYNEQFF; cdr3_nt: TGTGCCAGCAGACCCCCGGGACAGGGACACTACAATGAGCAGTTCTTC
clone_size: .; j_call: TRBJ2-1; d_call: TRBD2; cdr3_length: 16; v_call: TRBV4-3; cdr3_aa: CASSQLAGVLYNEQFF; cdr3_nt: TGCGCCAGCAGCCAATTAGCGGGAGTCCTATACAATGAGCAGTTCTTC
clone_size: .; j_call: TRBJ1-4; d_call: .; cdr3_length: 13; v_call: TRBV12-3/TRBV12-4; cdr3_aa: CASGLTNPEKLFF; cdr3_nt: TGTGCCAGCGGTTTAACGAACCCCGAAAAACTGTTTTTT
clone_size: once; j_call: TRBJ2-7; d_call: .; cdr3_length: 11; v_call: TRBV29-1; cdr3_aa: CSVVYHYEQYF; cdr3_nt: TGCAGCGTTGTTTACCACTACGAGCAGTACTTC
clone_size: few; j_call: TRBJ1-5; d_call: .; cdr3_length: 15; v_call: TRBV6-1; cdr3_aa: CASSDWQEVDQPQHF; cdr3_nt: TGTGCCAGCAGTGATTGGCAGGAGGTCGATCAGCCCCAGCATTTT
clone_size: .; j_call: TRBJ2-4; d_call: TRBD2; cdr3_length: 15; v_call: TRBV12-3/TRBV12-4; cdr3_aa: CASSFPGGDKNIQYF; cdr3_nt: TGTGCCAGCAGTTTCCCGGGGGGTGACAAAAACATTCAGTACTTC
clone_size: .; j_call: TRBJ1-1; d_call: .; cdr3_length: 17; v_call: TRBV6-5; cdr3_aa: CASSYGVGGGWPTEAFF; cdr3_nt: TGTGCCAGCAGTTACGGGGTGGGAGGGGGGTGGCCCACTGAAGCTTTCTTT
clone_size: .; j_call: TRBJ2-3; d_call: .; cdr3_length: 13; v_call: TRBV13; cdr3_aa: CASSSRRADTQYF; cdr3_nt: TGTGCCAGCAGCTCCCGGAGAGCAGATACGCAGTATTTT
clone_size: .; j_call: TRBJ2-1; d_call: .; cdr3_length: 16; v_call: TRBV11-2; cdr3_aa: CASSLVPAGLNNEQFF; cdr3_nt: TGTGCCAGCAGCTTAGTTCCGGCGGGTCTTAACAATGAGCAGTTCTTC
clone_size: .; j_call: TRBJ2-1; d_call: .; cdr3_length: 16; v_call: TRBV7-8; cdr3_aa: CASSLVVGAGLGEQFF; cdr3_nt: TGTGCCAGCAGCTTAGTCGTGGGGGCAGGGCTGGGTGAGCAGTTCTTC
clone_size: once; j_call: TRBJ2-1; d_call: TRBD2; cdr3_length: 14; v_call: TRBV20-1; cdr3_aa: CSASRASGYNEQFF; cdr3_nt: TGCAGTGCTAGCCGGGCTAGCGGTTACAATGAGCAGTTCTTC
clone_size: .; j_call: TRBJ2-3; d_call: .; cdr3_length: 16; v_call: TRBV6-2/TRBV6-3; cdr3_aa: CASSYWGNLATDTQYF; cdr3_nt: TGTGCCAGCAGTTACTGGGGTAACCTCGCAACAGATACGCAGTATTTT
clone_size: .; j_call: TRBJ2-1; d_call: TRBD2; cdr3_length: 17; v_call: TRBV7-8; cdr3_aa: CASSLGIGGRKYNEQFF; cdr3_nt: TGTGCCAGCAGCTTAGGAATCGGCGGGAGGAAGTACAATGAGCAGTTCTTC
clone_size: .; j_call: TRBJ2-5; d_call: TRBD2; cdr3_length: 16; v_call: TRBV12-3/TRBV12-4; cdr3_aa: CASTAGTSGRAETQYF; cdr3_nt: TGTGCCAGCACCGCCGGGACTAGCGGGAGGGCGGAGACCCAGTACTTC
clone_size: .; j_call: TRBJ1-2; d_call: .; cdr3_length: 16; v_call: TRBV7-9; cdr3_aa: CASSFSGGGFNYGYTF; cdr3_nt: TGTGCCAGCAGCTTCAGCGGGGGAGGATTCAACTATGGCTACACCTTC
clone_size: .; j_call: TRBJ2-1; d_call: .; cdr3_length: 17; v_call: TRBV21-1; cdr3_aa: CASNRLGEPQRRNEQFF; cdr3_nt: TGTGCCAGCAACCGATTAGGGGAGCCCCAAAGACGAAATGAGCAGTTCTTC
clone_size: .; j_call: TRBJ2-2; d_call: .; cdr3_length: 15; v_call: TRBV24-1; cdr3_aa: CATSDFQGSSGELFF; cdr3_nt: TGTGCCACCAGTGATTTCCAAGGGTCAAGCGGGGAGCTGTTTTTT
clone_size: .; j_call: TRBJ1-1; d_call: .; cdr3_length: 14; v_call: TRBV19; cdr3_aa: CASSGHLKNTEAFF; cdr3_nt: TGTGCCAGTAGTGGACACTTAAAGAACACTGAAGCTTTCTTT
clone_size: .; j_call: TRBJ2-5; d_call: .; cdr3_length: 13; v_call: TRBV24-1; cdr3_aa: CATSSPGQETQYF; cdr3_nt: TGTGCCACCAGTTCCCCGGGGCAAGAGACCCAGTACTTC
clone_size: .; j_call: TRBJ2-5; d_call: .; cdr3_length: 15; v_call: TRBV7-9; cdr3_aa: CASSLWAGTEETQYF; cdr3_nt: TGTGCCAGCAGCTTATGGGCGGGGACAGAAGAGACCCAGTACTTC
clone_size: .; j_call: TRBJ2-7; d_call: .; cdr3_length: 16; v_call: TRBV20-1; cdr3_aa: CSARDEDRKTLYEQYF; cdr3_nt: TGCAGTGCTAGAGATGAGGACCGGAAAACCCTCTACGAGCAGTACTTC
clone_size: .; j_call: TRBJ1-5; d_call: .; cdr3_length: 18; v_call: TRBV4-1; cdr3_aa: CASSSWDFDDRGNQPQHF; cdr3_nt: TGCGCCAGCAGCTCCTGGGACTTTGACGATCGGGGCAATCAGCCCCAGCATTTT
clone_size: .; j_call: TRBJ2-2; d_call: .; cdr3_length: 16; v_call: TRBV4-1; cdr3_aa: CASSLLGTANTGELFF; cdr3_nt: TGCGCCAGCAGCCTGTTGGGGACCGCGAACACCGGGGAGCTGTTTTTT
clone_size: few; j_call: TRBJ2-2; d_call: .; cdr3_length: 13; v_call: TRBV6-1; cdr3_aa: CASKEALTGELFF; cdr3_nt: TGTGCCTCAAAGGAGGCCCTCACCGGGGAGCTGTTTTTT
clone_size: .; j_call: TRBJ2-5; d_call: TRBD1; cdr3_length: 13; v_call: TRBV29-1; cdr3_aa: CSVEATGTETQYF; cdr3_nt: TGCAGCGTTGAAGCGACAGGGACAGAGACCCAGTACTTC
clone_size: .; j_call: TRBJ2-5; d_call: .; cdr3_length: 15; v_call: TRBV7-7; cdr3_aa: CASSLAARAQETQYF; cdr3_nt: TGTGCTAGCAGCTTAGCGGCCAGGGCCCAAGAGACCCAGTACTTC
clone_size: .; j_call: TRBJ1-2; d_call: .; cdr3_length: 14; v_call: TRBV5-5; cdr3_aa: CASSFGLTRRGYTF; cdr3_nt: TGTGCCAGCAGCTTCGGACTGACCCGACGCGGCTACACCTTC
clone_size: few; j_call: TRBJ2-3; d_call: .; cdr3_length: 14; v_call: TRBV5-5; cdr3_aa: CASSLGESTDTQYF; cdr3_nt: TGTGCCAGCAGCTTAGGGGAAAGCACAGATACGCAGTATTTT
clone_size: .; j_call: TRBJ2-5; d_call: .; cdr3_length: 19; v_call: TRBV4-1; cdr3_aa: CASSRFFAGAIWSQETQYF; cdr3_nt: TGCGCCAGCAGCCGATTTTTTGCAGGGGCGATCTGGTCCCAGGAGACCCAGTACTTC
clone_size: .; j_call: TRBJ2-2; d_call: .; cdr3_length: 17; v_call: TRBV24-1; cdr3_aa: CATSDPATRGLPGELFF; cdr3_nt: TGTGCCACCAGTGATCCAGCAACCAGGGGCCTTCCCGGGGAGCTGTTTTTT
clone_size: .; j_call: TRBJ1-2; d_call: .; cdr3_length: 14; v_call: TRBV5-4; cdr3_aa: CASSLGRSDYGYTF; cdr3_nt: TGTGCCAGCAGCTTGGGAAGGTCCGACTATGGCTACACCTTC
clone_size: .; j_call: TRBJ2-7; d_call: TRBD1; cdr3_length: 14; v_call: TRBV10-3; cdr3_aa: CATYPGGPAYEQYF; cdr3_nt: TGTGCCACGTACCCAGGGGGTCCGGCCTACGAGCAGTACTTC
clone_size: .; j_call: TRBJ2-5; d_call: TRBD1; cdr3_length: 15; v_call: TRBV29-1; cdr3_aa: CSVEPTGGDQETQYF; cdr3_nt: TGCAGCGTTGAACCGACAGGGGGAGACCAAGAGACCCAGTACTTC
clone_size: .; j_call: TRBJ1-2; d_call: .; cdr3_length: 12; v_call: TRBV12-3/TRBV12-4; cdr3_aa: CASSFYSRGYTF; cdr3_nt: TGTGCCAGCAGTTTTTATTCGAGGGGCTACACCTTC
clone_size: .; j_call: TRBJ2-2; d_call: TRBD2; cdr3_length: 16; v_call: TRBV27; cdr3_aa: CASSLIAGMGPGELFF; cdr3_nt: TGTGCCAGCAGTTTAATAGCGGGGATGGGCCCCGGGGAGCTGTTTTTT
clone_size: once; j_call: TRBJ1-2; d_call: .; cdr3_length: 14; v_call: TRBV13; cdr3_aa: CASSLGGTNYGYTF; cdr3_nt: TGTGCCAGCAGCTTAGGTGGTACTAACTATGGCTACACCTTC
clone_size: .; j_call: TRBJ2-1; d_call: .; cdr3_length: 13; v_call: TRBV6-5; cdr3_aa: CATRTAAYNEQFF; cdr3_nt: TGTGCCACCCGGACAGCCGCCTACAATGAGCAGTTCTTC
clone_size: .; j_call: TRBJ2-1; d_call: .; cdr3_length: 14; v_call: TRBV20-1; cdr3_aa: CSAPSRDSLGEQFF; cdr3_nt: TGCAGTGCCCCCTCTAGGGATTCCCTCGGTGAGCAGTTCTTC
clone_size: few; j_call: TRBJ2-7; d_call: TRBD1; cdr3_length: 13; v_call: TRBV28; cdr3_aa: CASNRDRDYEQYF; cdr3_nt: TGTGCCAGCAACCGGGACAGGGACTACGAGCAGTACTTC
clone_size: .; j_call: TRBJ1-1; d_call: .; cdr3_length: 15; v_call: TRBV13; cdr3_aa: CASLQSGGLNTEAFF; cdr3_nt: TGTGCCAGCCTCCAAAGCGGGGGATTGAACACTGAAGCTTTCTTT
clone_size: .; j_call: TRBJ1-1; d_call: .; cdr3_length: 13; v_call: TRBV27; cdr3_aa: CASSLTGGSEAFF; cdr3_nt: TGTGCCAGCAGTTTAACAGGAGGTAGCGAAGCTTTCTTT
clone_size: .; j_call: TRBJ2-1; d_call: TRBD2; cdr3_length: 17; v_call: TRBV29-1; cdr3_aa: CSVDGTSGGRNYNEQFF; cdr3_nt: TGCAGCGTTGATGGGACTAGCGGGGGGAGGAACTACAATGAGCAGTTCTTC
clone_size: .; j_call: TRBJ1-2; d_call: .; cdr3_length: 14; v_call: TRBV5-4; cdr3_aa: CASSSLGGHDGYTF; cdr3_nt: TGTGCCAGCAGCTCCCTGGGGGGACACGATGGCTACACCTTC
clone_size: .; j_call: TRBJ2-1; d_call: TRBD1; cdr3_length: 15; v_call: TRBV7-6; cdr3_aa: CASSSQGRTYNEQFF; cdr3_nt: TGTGCCAGCAGCTCACAGGGGCGGACCTACAATGAGCAGTTCTTC
clone_size: .; j_call: TRBJ2-1; d_call: .; cdr3_length: 13; v_call: TRBV5-1; cdr3_aa: CASSSRDYNEQFF; cdr3_nt: TGCGCCAGCAGCTCCCGGGACTACAATGAGCAGTTCTTC
clone_size: .; j_call: TRBJ2-1; d_call: .; cdr3_length: 17; v_call: TRBV7-9; cdr3_aa: CASSLSVRPSSYNEQFF; cdr3_nt: TGTGCCAGCAGCTTAAGCGTCCGCCCGAGCTCCTACAATGAGCAGTTCTTC
clone_size: .; j_call: TRBJ2-1; d_call: .; cdr3_length: 16; v_call: TRBV12-3/TRBV12-4; cdr3_aa: CASSSTEGQGLNEQFF; cdr3_nt: TGTGCCAGCAGTTCAACAGAGGGGCAGGGGTTAAATGAGCAGTTCTTC
clone_size: .; j_call: TRBJ1-5; d_call: .; cdr3_length: 13; v_call: TRBV10-3; cdr3_aa: CAISETGNQPQHF; cdr3_nt: TGTGCCATCAGTGAGACAGGGAATCAGCCCCAGCATTTT
clone_size: .; j_call: TRBJ1-1; d_call: .; cdr3_length: 14; v_call: TRBV12-3/TRBV12-4; cdr3_aa: CASSYNGMNTEAFF; cdr3_nt: TGTGCCAGCAGTTACAACGGGATGAACACTGAAGCTTTCTTT
clone_size: .; j_call: TRBJ2-1; d_call: TRBD2; cdr3_length: 16; v_call: TRBV19; cdr3_aa: CAETSGSQGCPNEQFF; cdr3_nt: TGTGCCGAGACTAGCGGGAGTCAGGGTTGCCCCAATGAGCAGTTCTTC
clone_size: .; j_call: TRBJ2-1; d_call: .; cdr3_length: 14; v_call: TRBV6-1; cdr3_aa: CASRYGDELNEQFF; cdr3_nt: TGTGCCAGCAGATACGGAGATGAATTGAATGAGCAGTTCTTC
clone_size: .; j_call: TRBJ2-7; d_call: .; cdr3_length: 15; v_call: TRBV7-9; cdr3_aa: CASSNHRGSSYEQYF; cdr3_nt: TGTGCCAGCAGCAACCACCGGGGGAGCTCCTACGAGCAGTACTTC
clone_size: .; j_call: TRBJ2-2; d_call: .; cdr3_length: 15; v_call: TRBV4-3; cdr3_aa: CASSQDPRMDGELFF; cdr3_nt: TGCGCCAGCAGCCAAGACCCCAGGATGGACGGGGAGCTGTTTTTT
clone_size: .; j_call: TRBJ2-1; d_call: TRBD2; cdr3_length: 18; v_call: TRBV5-4; cdr3_aa: CASSLAGLAGSSYNEQFF; cdr3_nt: TGTGCCAGCAGCTTGGCCGGACTAGCGGGGAGCTCCTACAATGAGCAGTTCTTC
clone_size: once; j_call: TRBJ2-2; d_call: .; cdr3_length: 14; v_call: TRBV11-2; cdr3_aa: CASSFGSGTGELFF; cdr3_nt: TGTGCCAGCAGCTTTGGGTCAGGGACCGGGGAGCTGTTTTTT
clone_size: .; j_call: TRBJ2-7; d_call: .; cdr3_length: 16; v_call: TRBV3-1; cdr3_aa: CASSIDSGVEAYEQYF; cdr3_nt: TGTGCCAGCAGCATTGATTCAGGGGTCGAAGCCTACGAGCAGTACTTC